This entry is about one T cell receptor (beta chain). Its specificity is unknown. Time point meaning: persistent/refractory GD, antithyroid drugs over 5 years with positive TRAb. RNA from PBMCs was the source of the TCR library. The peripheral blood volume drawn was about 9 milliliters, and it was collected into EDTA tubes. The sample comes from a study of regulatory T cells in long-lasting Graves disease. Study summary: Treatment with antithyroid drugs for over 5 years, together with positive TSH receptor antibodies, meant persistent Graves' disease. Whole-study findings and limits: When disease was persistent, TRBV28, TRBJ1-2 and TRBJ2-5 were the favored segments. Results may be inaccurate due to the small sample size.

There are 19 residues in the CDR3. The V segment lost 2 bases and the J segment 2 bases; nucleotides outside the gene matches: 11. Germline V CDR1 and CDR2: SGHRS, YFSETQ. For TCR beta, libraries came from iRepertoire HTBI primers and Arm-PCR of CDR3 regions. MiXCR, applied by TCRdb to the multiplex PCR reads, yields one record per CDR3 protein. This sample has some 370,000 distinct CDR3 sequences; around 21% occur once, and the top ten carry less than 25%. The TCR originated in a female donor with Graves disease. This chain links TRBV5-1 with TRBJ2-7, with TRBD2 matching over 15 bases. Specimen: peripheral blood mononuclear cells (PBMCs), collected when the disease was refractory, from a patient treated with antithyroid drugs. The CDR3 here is CASSFDTGTSGRIPYEQYF. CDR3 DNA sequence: TGCGCCAGCAGCTTTGACACCGGGACTAGCGGGAGGATTCCCTACGAGCAGTACTTC.